This TCR beta chain was sequenced in a study of blood T cell repertoires in COVID-19. Clones were read by immunoSEQ multiplex PCR, and TCRdb kept only the in-frame ones, dropping some. This table holds 200,000 to 250,000 clones, around 83% found once. From germline, CDR1 is MGHRA and CDR2 YSYEKL. This CDR3 contains 16 residues. V was clipped by 1 base and J by 6 bases, with 15 bases between them. Sample: peripheral blood. The sequence derives from a woman aged 45-59 years with acute or convalescent COVID-19. The chain couples TRBV4-1 to TRBJ2-2, with D possibly TRBD2 on 6 matching bases. The CDR3 DNA is TGCGCCAGCAGCCAAGCTGTGGGACTGGGGTCCGGGGAGCTGTTTTTT. Translation gives CASSQAVGLGSGELFF.